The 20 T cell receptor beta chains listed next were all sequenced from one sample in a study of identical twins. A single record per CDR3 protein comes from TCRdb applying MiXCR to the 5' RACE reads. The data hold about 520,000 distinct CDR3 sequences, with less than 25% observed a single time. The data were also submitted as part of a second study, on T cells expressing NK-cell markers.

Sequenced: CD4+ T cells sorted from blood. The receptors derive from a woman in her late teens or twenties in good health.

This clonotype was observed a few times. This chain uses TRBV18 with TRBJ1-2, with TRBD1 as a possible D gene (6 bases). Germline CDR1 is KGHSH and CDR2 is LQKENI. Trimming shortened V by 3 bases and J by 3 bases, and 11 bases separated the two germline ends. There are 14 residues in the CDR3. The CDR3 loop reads CASSPEPGDYGYTF. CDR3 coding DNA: TGTGCCAGCTCACCGGAGCCAGGGGACTATGGCTACACCTTC.

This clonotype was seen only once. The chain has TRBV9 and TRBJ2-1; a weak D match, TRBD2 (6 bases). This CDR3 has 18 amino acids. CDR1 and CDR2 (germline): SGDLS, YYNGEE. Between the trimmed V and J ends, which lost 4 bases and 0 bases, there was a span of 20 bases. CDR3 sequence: CASSPGAWDLSSYNEQFF. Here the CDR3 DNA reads TGTGCCAGCAGCCCAGGAGCATGGGACTTAAGCTCCTACAATGAGCAGTTCTTC.

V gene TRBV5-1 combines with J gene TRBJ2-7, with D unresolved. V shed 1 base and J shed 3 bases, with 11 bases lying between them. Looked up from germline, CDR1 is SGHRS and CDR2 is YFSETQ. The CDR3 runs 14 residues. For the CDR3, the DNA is TGCGCCAGCAGCTTGTTAACCGGGTTCTACGAGCAGTACTTC. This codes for CASSLLTGFYEQYF.

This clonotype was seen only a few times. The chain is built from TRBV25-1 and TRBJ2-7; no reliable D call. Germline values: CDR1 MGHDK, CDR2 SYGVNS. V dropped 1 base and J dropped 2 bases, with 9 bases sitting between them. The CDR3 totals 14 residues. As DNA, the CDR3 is TGTGCCAGCAGTGAATCTGGCAGAGCCTACGAGCAGTACTTC. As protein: CASSESGRAYEQYF.

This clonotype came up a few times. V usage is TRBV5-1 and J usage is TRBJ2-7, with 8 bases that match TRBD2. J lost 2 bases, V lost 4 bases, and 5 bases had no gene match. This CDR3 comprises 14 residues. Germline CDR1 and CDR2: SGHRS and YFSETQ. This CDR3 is CASSISGDAYEQYF. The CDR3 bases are TGCGCCAGCAGCATTAGCGGGGATGCCTACGAGCAGTACTTC.

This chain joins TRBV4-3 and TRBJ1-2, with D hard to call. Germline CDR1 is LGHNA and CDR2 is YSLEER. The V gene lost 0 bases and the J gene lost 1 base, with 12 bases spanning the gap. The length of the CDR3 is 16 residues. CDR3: CASSQDNGELNYGYTF. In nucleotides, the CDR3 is TGCGCCAGCAGCCAAGACAATGGGGAGCTTAACTATGGCTACACCTTC.

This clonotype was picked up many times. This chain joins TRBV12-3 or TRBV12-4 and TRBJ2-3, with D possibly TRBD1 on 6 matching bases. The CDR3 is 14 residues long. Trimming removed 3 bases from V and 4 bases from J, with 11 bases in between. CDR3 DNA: TGTGCCAGCAGTTTCCTCCAGGGGTCAGATACGCAGTATTTT. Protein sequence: CASSFLQGSDTQYF.

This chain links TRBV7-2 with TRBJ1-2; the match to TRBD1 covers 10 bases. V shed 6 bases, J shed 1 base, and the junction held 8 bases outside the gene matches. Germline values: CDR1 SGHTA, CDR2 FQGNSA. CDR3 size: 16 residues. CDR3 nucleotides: TGTGCCAGCAGATTGACAGGGGGCGCAATTAACTATGGCTACACCTTC. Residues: CASRLTGGAINYGYTF.

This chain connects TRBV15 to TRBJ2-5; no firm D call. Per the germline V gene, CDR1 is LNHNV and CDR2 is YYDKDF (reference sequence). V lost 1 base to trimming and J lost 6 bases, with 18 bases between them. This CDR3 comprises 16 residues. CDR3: CATSRGTWGIIKTQYF. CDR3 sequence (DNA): TGTGCCACCAGCAGAGGGACGTGGGGAATTATCAAGACCCAGTACTTC.

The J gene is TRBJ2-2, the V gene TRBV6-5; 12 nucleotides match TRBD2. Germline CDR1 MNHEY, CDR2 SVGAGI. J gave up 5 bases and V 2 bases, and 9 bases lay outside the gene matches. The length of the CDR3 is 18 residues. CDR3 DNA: TGTGCCAGCAGTTACCGCCCTACTAGCGGGAGGAATACCGGGGAGCTGTTTTTT. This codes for CASSYRPTSGRNTGELFF.

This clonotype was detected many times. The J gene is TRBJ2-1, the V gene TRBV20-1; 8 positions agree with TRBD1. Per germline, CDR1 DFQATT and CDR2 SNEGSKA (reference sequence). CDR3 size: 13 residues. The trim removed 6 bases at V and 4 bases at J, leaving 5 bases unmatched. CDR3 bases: TGCAGTGCGGGCGACAGGGGATACAATGAGCAGTTCTTC. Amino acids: CSAGDRGYNEQFF.

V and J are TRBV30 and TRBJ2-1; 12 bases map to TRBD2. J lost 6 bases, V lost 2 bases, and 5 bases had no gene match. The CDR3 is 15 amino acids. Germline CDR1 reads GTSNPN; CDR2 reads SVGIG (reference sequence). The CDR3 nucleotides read TGTGCCTGGAGTCGACTAGCGGGAGTGATCAATGAGCAGTTCTTC. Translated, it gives CAWSRLAGVINEQFF.

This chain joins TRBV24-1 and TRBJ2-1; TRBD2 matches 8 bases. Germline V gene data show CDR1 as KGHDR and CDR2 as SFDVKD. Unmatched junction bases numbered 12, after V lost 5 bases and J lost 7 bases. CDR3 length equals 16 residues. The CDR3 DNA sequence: TGTGCCACCAGTGGCGGTGCCGGGACTAGGATAAATGAGCAGTTCTTC. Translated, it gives CATSGGAGTRINEQFF.

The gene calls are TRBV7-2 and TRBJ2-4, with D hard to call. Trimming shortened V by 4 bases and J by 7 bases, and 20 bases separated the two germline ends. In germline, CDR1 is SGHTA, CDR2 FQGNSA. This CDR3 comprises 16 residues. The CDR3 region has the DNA TGTGCCAGCAGCTATCCCCCAAGAGGAGTTTGGAACATTCAGTACTTC. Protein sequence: CASSYPPRGVWNIQYF. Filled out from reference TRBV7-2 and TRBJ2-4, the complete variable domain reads GAGVSQSPSNKVTEKGKDVELRCDPISGHTALYWYRQSLGQGLEFLIYFQGNSAPDKSGLPSDRFSAERTGGSVSTLTIQRTQQEDSAVYLCASSYPPRGVWNIQYFGAGTRLSVL.

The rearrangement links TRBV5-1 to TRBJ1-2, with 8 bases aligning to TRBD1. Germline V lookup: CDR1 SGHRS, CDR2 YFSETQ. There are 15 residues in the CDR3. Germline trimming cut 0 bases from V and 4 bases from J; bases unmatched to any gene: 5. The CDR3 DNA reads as TGCGCCAGCAGCTTGGCCGGGACAGGCGCCTATGGCTACACCTTC. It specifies CASSLAGTGAYGYTF.

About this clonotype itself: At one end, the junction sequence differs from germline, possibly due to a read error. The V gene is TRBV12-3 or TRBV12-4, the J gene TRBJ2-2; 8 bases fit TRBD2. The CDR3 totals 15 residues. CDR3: CASSLLAGNAGELFF. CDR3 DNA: TGTGCCAGCAGTTTATTAGCGGGGAACGCCGGGGAGCTGTTTTTT.

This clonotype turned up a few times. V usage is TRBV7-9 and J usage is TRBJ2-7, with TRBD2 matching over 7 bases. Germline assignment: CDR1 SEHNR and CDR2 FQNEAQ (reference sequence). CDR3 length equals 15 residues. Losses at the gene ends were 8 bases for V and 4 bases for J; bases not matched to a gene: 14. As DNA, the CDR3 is TGTGCCAGCGCCCACTGGAGGCGGGGGAGGTACGAGCAGTACTTC. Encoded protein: CASAHWRRGRYEQYF.

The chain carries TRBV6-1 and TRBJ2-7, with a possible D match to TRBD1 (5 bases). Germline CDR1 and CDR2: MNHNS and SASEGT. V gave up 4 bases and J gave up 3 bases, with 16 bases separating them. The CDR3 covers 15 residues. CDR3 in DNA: TGTGCCAGCAGTGCACCTGGGCAGGGAAGCTACGAGCAGTACTTC. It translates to CASSAPGQGSYEQYF.

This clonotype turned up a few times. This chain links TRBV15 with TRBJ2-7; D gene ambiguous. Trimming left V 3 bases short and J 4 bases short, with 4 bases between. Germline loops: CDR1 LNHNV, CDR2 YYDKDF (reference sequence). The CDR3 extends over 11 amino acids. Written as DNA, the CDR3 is TGTGCCACCAGCAGGGAATACGAGCAGTACTTC. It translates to CATSREYEQYF. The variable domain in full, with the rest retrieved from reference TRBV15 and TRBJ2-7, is DAMVIQNPRYQVTQFGKPVTLSCSQTLNHNVMYWYQQKSSQAPKLLFHYYDKDFNNEADTPDNFQSRRPNTSFCFLDIRSPGLGDTAMYLCATSREYEQYFGPGTRLTVT.

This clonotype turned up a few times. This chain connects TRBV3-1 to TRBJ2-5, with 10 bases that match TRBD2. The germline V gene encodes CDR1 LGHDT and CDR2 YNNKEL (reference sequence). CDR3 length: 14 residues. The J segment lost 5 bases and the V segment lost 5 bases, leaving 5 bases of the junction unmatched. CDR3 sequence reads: CASSFLAGVETQYF. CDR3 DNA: TGTGCCAGCAGCTTTCTAGCGGGAGTGGAGACCCAGTACTTC.